The clone carrying this T cell receptor (beta chain) has just a few counts. The data derive from a study of identical twins. TCRdb re-derived calls from the 5' RACE reads in MiXCR, one entry per CDR3 protein. The sample consists of 690,000 or so distinct CDR3 sequences, around 6.1% of them appearing once. This TCR was sampled from a young man in good health. The sequencing sample was made of naive T cells sorted from blood.

CDR3 sequence: CASNPGGMETQYF. The CDR3 DNA is TGTGCCAGCAATCCGGGAGGCATGGAGACCCAGTACTTC. The rearrangement links TRBV9 to TRBJ2-5; 7 bases are a match to TRBD2. Trimming removed 6 bases from V and 5 bases from J; junction bases left unmatched: 7. Germline CDR1 SGDLS, CDR2 YYNGEE. The CDR3 loop spans 13 amino acids.